What follows are 27 T cell receptor beta chains derived from one specimen sequenced in a study of T-cell memory formation after mild COVID-19. TCRdb reprocessed the 5' RACE reads with MiXCR, giving one entry per CDR3 protein. The profile shows some 350,000 distinct CDR3 sequences, about 15% of them singletons. Sequencing input: PBMCs or a T cell subset sorted from them (not recorded which). The receptors come from a man aged 18 to 35 who had mild COVID-19 (a few samples of this study predate the infection). Cell type and time point are not known.

The genes are TRBV5-1 and TRBJ2-2; possibly TRBD1 for D (5 bases). Germline loops: CDR1 SGHRS, CDR2 YFSETQ. Trimming stripped 4 bases from V and 6 bases from J, with 10 bases between. The CDR3 totals 13 residues. The CDR3, as DNA: TGCGCCAGCAGCCTTCAGGGTTCCGGGGAGCTGTTTTTT. Protein product: CASSLQGSGELFF.

This clonotype was seen at least ten times. The chain uses TRBV4-1 and TRBJ2-3, with TRBD2 identical over 8 bases. Germline CDR1 MGHRA, CDR2 YSYEKL. V shed 0 bases and J 3 bases; nucleotides not matched to a gene: 5. The CDR3 contains 16 residues. The CDR3 region has the DNA TGCGCCAGCAGCCAAGAACTTGCGGGGGGAACAGATACGCAGTATTTT. It yields the protein CASSQELAGGTDTQYF.

The chain is built from TRBV3-1 and TRBJ2-7, with D possibly matching TRBD2 (6 bases). The germline V gene has CDR1 LGHDT and CDR2 YNNKEL (reference sequence). V lost 6 bases and J 5 bases, leaving 17 bases between the germline ends. The CDR3 sequence is 14 residues long. The CDR3 spells CASSLSRGYDEQYF. CDR3 coding DNA: TGTGCCAGCAGTCTCAGTCGGGGGTACGACGAGCAGTACTTC.

This clonotype was detected many times. The gene calls are TRBV7-2 and TRBJ2-5; D is undetermined. Germline CDR1 SGHTA, CDR2 FQGNSA. Trimming stripped 4 bases from V and 1 base from J, with 7 bases between. The CDR3 loop spans 13 amino acids. CDR3 in amino acids: CASSYTLQETQYF. The DNA for the CDR3 is TGTGCCAGCAGCTACACCCTCCAAGAGACCCAGTACTTC.

This clonotype was observed at least ten times. The chain couples TRBV28 to TRBJ2-3, with 10 bases lining up with TRBD2. The germline CDR1 and CDR2 sequences are MDHEN and SYDVKM. This CDR3 contains 16 residues. The V segment lost 4 bases and the J segment 3 bases; nucleotides outside the gene matches: 7. The CDR3 spells CASSSSGGAGTDTQYF. In nucleotides, the CDR3 is TGTGCCAGCAGTTCAAGCGGGGGGGCCGGAACAGATACGCAGTATTTT.

The chain uses TRBV28 and TRBJ2-2, with D uncertain. Trimming shortened V by 2 bases and J by 6 bases, and 7 bases separated the two germline ends. This CDR3 is 13 amino acids long. The germline CDR1 and CDR2 sequences are MDHEN and SYDVKM. The chain's CDR3 is CASSLPLAGELFF. In DNA form, the CDR3 reads TGTGCCAGCAGTTTACCCCTCGCCGGGGAGCTGTTTTTT.

This chain joins TRBV5-6 and TRBJ1-3, with a weak D call TRBD1 (5 bases). The CDR3 consists of 16 residues. Germline V gene data show CDR1 as SGHDT and CDR2 as YYEEEE. Trimming took off 4 bases at V and 3 bases at J, with 17 bases between the two ends. In DNA form, the CDR3 reads TGTGCCAGCAGCGTGGCGACGGCAAGGGGTGGAAACACCATATATTTT. It translates to CASSVATARGGNTIYF.

V and J are TRBV5-6 and TRBJ1-4; no reliable D call. From germline, CDR1 is SGHDT and CDR2 YYEEEE. The CDR3 has 14 residues. Trimming stripped 0 bases from V and 15 bases from J, with 18 bases between. CDR3 amino acids: CASSLAPGMKPVFF. The DNA of the CDR3 is TGTGCCAGCAGCTTGGCCCCGGGAATGAAACCCGTGTTTTTT.

This clonotype was found many times. This chain joins TRBV7-2 and TRBJ2-1; D might be TRBD1 or TRBD2, each matching 6 bases. The V gene lost 1 base and the J gene lost 10 bases, with 8 bases spanning the gap. This CDR3 has 12 residues. The germline V gene encodes CDR1 SGHTA and CDR2 FQGNSA. CDR3 sequence: CASSLVGGEQFF. The CDR3, as DNA: TGTGCCAGCAGCTTAGTAGGGGGGGAGCAGTTCTTC.

This clonotype was observed a handful of times. V and J are TRBV6-6 and TRBJ2-5; 10 nucleotides match TRBD2. This CDR3 has 15 residues. Germline V lookup: CDR1 MNHNY, CDR2 SVGAGI (reference sequence). The V segment lost 2 bases and the J segment 4 bases; nucleotides outside the gene matches: 4. CDR3: CASSYQAGGPETQYF. DNA of the CDR3: TGTGCCAGCAGTTACCAAGCGGGGGGGCCAGAGACCCAGTACTTC.

V is TRBV7-8 and J is TRBJ1-1; D is uncertain. Germline V gene lookup returns CDR1 SGHVS and CDR2 FQNEAQ. This CDR3 comprises 13 residues. V lost 2 bases and J 4 bases, leaving 8 bases between the germline ends. The CDR3 is CASSLNEGTEAFF. CDR3 coding DNA: TGTGCCAGCAGCTTAAATGAGGGCACTGAAGCTTTCTTT.

This clonotype has just a few counts. The chain combines TRBV5-1 with TRBJ1-4; maybe TRBD1 (6 bases). Trimming removed 4 bases at V and 1 base at J, with 11 bases between. The CDR3 spans 15 residues. Per germline, CDR1 SGHRS and CDR2 YFSETQ. The CDR3 is CASSPWTVTNEKLFF. CDR3 in DNA: TGCGCCAGCAGCCCCTGGACAGTAACTAATGAAAAACTGTTTTTT.

This clonotype was detected a few times. The gene calls are TRBV4-1 and TRBJ1-2; D is possibly TRBD1 (6 bases). Germline V gene sequence: CDR1 MGHRA, CDR2 YSYEKL. The CDR3 runs 17 residues. Trimming shortened V by 3 bases and J by 4 bases, and 21 bases separated the two germline ends. CDR3 amino acids: CASSQDPTGATSYGYTF. The DNA of the CDR3 is TGCGCCAGCAGCCAGGACCCGACAGGCGCTACCTCCTATGGCTACACCTTC.

The chain combines TRBV29-1 with TRBJ1-2, with 8 bases identical to TRBD1. The CDR3 is 12 amino acids. Trimming cost V 6 bases and J 7 bases; bases outside gene matches: 7. The germline V gene has CDR1 SQVTM and CDR2 ANQGSEA. This CDR3 is CSVEDREFGYTF. CDR3 sequence (DNA): TGCAGCGTAGAGGACAGGGAGTTTGGCTACACCTTC.

This clonotype was observed a few times. DNA for the CDR3: TGTGCCAGCAGCGACTCCGGGACAGGGCGAAATGAGCAGTTCTTC. Residues: CASSDSGTGRNEQFF. The gene calls are TRBV3-1 and TRBJ2-1; the match to TRBD1 covers 9 bases. Germline V gives CDR1 LGHDT, CDR2 YNNKEL (reference sequence). The CDR3 extends over 15 amino acids. Trimming took 5 bases from V and 7 from J; bases not matched to a gene: 9.

The chain employs TRBV27 and TRBJ2-3; D perhaps matches TRBD2 (5 bases). The CDR3 is 15 residues long. CDR1 is MNHEY and CDR2 is SMNVEV in the germline V gene (reference sequence). V lost 4 bases to trimming and J lost 4 bases, with 15 bases between them. Written as DNA, the CDR3 is TGTGCCAGCAGTTGGGTCCCCCACGGGGCAGATACGCAGTATTTT. This translates into CASSWVPHGADTQYF.

This clonotype was seen repeatedly, ten times or more. The V gene is TRBV6-5, the J gene TRBJ2-2; either TRBD1 or TRBD2 may fit D (5 bases each). CDR3 length: 15 residues. Germline V gene sequence: CDR1 MNHEY, CDR2 SVGAGI. Between the trimmed V and J ends, which lost 2 bases and 7 bases, there was a span of 14 bases. The CDR3 region has the DNA TGTGCCAGCAGTTACCGTCCCGGGGCGGGCGGGGAGCTGTTTTTT. Translated, it gives CASSYRPGAGGELFF.

The rearrangement uses TRBV30 and TRBJ2-5, with D possibly matching TRBD2 (6 bases). The CDR3 is 14 amino acids. The germline CDR1 and CDR2 sequences are GTSNPN and SVGIG (reference sequence). The ends were cut back, 1 base at V and 4 bases at J, with 13 bases in the middle. CDR3 region: CAWSELAVRETQYF. The CDR3 nucleotides read TGTGCCTGGAGTGAACTAGCTGTCAGAGAGACCCAGTACTTC.

This clonotype was seen at least ten times. The rearrangement joins TRBV5-1 to TRBJ2-7; D perhaps matches TRBD1 (6 bases). V was trimmed by 0 bases and J by 7 bases, leaving 11 bases between them. CDR1 is SGHRS and CDR2 is YFSETQ in the germline V gene. CDR3 size: 13 residues. This chain's CDR3 is CASSLVQGREQYF. The CDR3 nucleotides are TGCGCCAGCAGCTTGGTGCAGGGGAGAGAGCAGTACTTC.

V and J are TRBV28 and TRBJ2-7; no reliable D call. Trimming took 8 bases from V and 2 from J, leaving 16 bases between them. This CDR3 has 14 amino acids. Looked up from germline, CDR1 is MDHEN and CDR2 is SYDVKM. The DNA for the CDR3 is TGTGCCAGCGGATCCTGGGCCCCTCCCTACGAGCAGTACGTC. This encodes CASGSWAPPYEQYV.

V and J are TRBV7-8 and TRBJ1-2; no reliable D call. In germline, CDR1 is SGHVS, CDR2 FQNEAQ. V was trimmed by 0 bases and J by 4 bases, leaving 12 bases between them. The CDR3 has 15 residues. CDR3 bases: TGTGCCAGCAGCTTAGCGCAGAGGCCCAGCTATGGCTACACCTTC. Amino acid sequence: CASSLAQRPSYGYTF.

Many counts were recorded for this clonotype. The chain couples TRBV5-1 to TRBJ2-3; D remains ambiguous. Trimming shortened V by 4 bases and J by 0 bases, and 6 bases separated the two germline ends. This CDR3 is 13 amino acids long. Looked up from germline, CDR1 is SGHRS and CDR2 is YFSETQ. The CDR3 DNA follows: TGCGCCAGCAGCACGACTAGCACAGATACGCAGTATTTT. Translation: CASSTTSTDTQYF.

This clonotype occurred a few times. The J gene is TRBJ2-3, the V gene TRBV5-1; D unclear. Trimming took 0 bases from V and 5 from J, leaving 13 bases between them. The CDR3 is made up of 15 amino acids. CDR1 and CDR2 (germline): SGHRS, YFSETQ. The CDR3: CASSLGQPTRDTQYF. In nucleotides, the CDR3 is TGCGCCAGCAGCTTGGGCCAGCCAACACGAGATACGCAGTATTTT.

This clonotype was counted a few times. The chain has TRBV12-3 or TRBV12-4 and TRBJ1-2, with D uncertain. The CDR3 is 14 residues long. V was clipped by 2 bases and J by 4 bases, with 11 bases between them. The CDR3 loop is CASSLSFQSYGYTF. CDR3 nucleotides: TGTGCCAGCAGTTTAAGTTTCCAGTCCTATGGCTACACCTTC.

V is TRBV29-1 and J is TRBJ2-7, with D unclear. Germline CDR1 SQVTM, CDR2 ANQGSEA. Trimming removed 1 base from V and 2 bases from J, with 12 bases in between. The CDR3 covers 14 residues. CDR3: CSVEGMADTYEQYF. CDR3 nucleotide sequence: TGCAGCGTTGAAGGTATGGCGGATACCTACGAGCAGTACTTC.

This clonotype was counted between two and nine times. This chain links TRBV15 with TRBJ1-2; TRBD1 aligns across 10 bases. Looked up from germline, CDR1 is LNHNV and CDR2 is YYDKDF (reference sequence). The J segment lost 0 bases and the V segment lost 4 bases, leaving 2 bases of the junction unmatched. The CDR3 has 15 residues. This chain's CDR3 is CATSKGTGANYGYTF. As DNA, the CDR3 is TGTGCCACCAGCAAAGGGACAGGGGCTAACTATGGCTACACCTTC. Supplemented by reference TRBV15 and TRBJ1-2, the full variable domain reads DAMVIQNPRYQVTQFGKPVTLSCSQTLNHNVMYWYQQKSSQAPKLLFHYYDKDFNNEADTPDNFQSRRPNTSFCFLDIRSPGLGDTAMYLCATSKGTGANYGYTFGSGTRLTVV.

This clonotype was observed a few times. This chain uses TRBV9 with TRBJ2-1; D ambiguous. The CDR3 runs 13 residues. Germline V gives CDR1 SGDLS, CDR2 YYNGEE. V gave up 0 bases and J gave up 6 bases, with 7 bases separating them. This chain's CDR3 is CASSVAASNEQFF. As DNA, the CDR3 is TGTGCCAGCAGCGTAGCCGCTTCCAATGAGCAGTTCTTC.